This record concerns one T cell receptor (beta chain) sequence. Its matching antigen is unknown. Germline loops: CDR1 SGHNT, CDR2 YYREEE (reference sequence). Trimming left V 4 bases short and J 0 bases short, with 13 bases between. The CDR3 has 16 amino acids. The sample is drawn from a study of siplizumab effects on memory and regulatory T cells. Findings of the study overall: Mapping to unstimulated subsets was achieved for only a minor fraction of alloreactive clones. Naive T cells were seemingly more diverse than memory cells, and major contributions to the alloresponse seemed to be made by them.

Measured with immunoSEQ multiplex PCR; TCRdb has only the in-frame clones, and not every one. The repertoire holds around 100,000 clones, with less than 95% as singletons. V usage is TRBV5-4 and J usage is TRBJ1-4, with a tentative D call TRBD1 (5 bases). Material: non-Treg CD4+ T cells sorted from blood. This clonotype was obtained from a human donor in good health. In DNA, the CDR3 is TGTGCCAGCAGCAGCGGCGGGGGAGCAACTAATGAAAAACTGTTTTTT. Amino acid sequence: CASSSGGGATNEKLFF.